This T cell receptor beta chain stems from a study of graft-versus-host responses after intestinal transplantation. Findings and caveats of the study: After transplant, early declines in HvG clones were associated with peak levels of circulating GvH clones. GvH clones detected in recipient marrow included some appearing first in ileum or blood.

Details on this clone: Antigen: not known.

Libraries were prepared by immunoSEQ multiplex PCR; TCRdb keeps only in-frame clonotypes and omits some of them. The table lists over 40,000 clones, 65% to 85% of them singletons. Germline trimming cut 0 bases from V and 1 base from J; bases unmatched to any gene: 4. CDR3 length equals 16 residues. CDR1 is SGHNT, CDR2 YYREEE, per germline (reference sequence). Here the sequenced sample was unstimulated CD4+ T cells sorted from spleen or lymph node cells, taken before transplant. This TCR was recovered from a human donor who was the organ donor for an intestinal transplant. The V gene is TRBV5-4, the J gene TRBJ1-2, with 9 bases that match TRBD1. CDR3 in DNA: TGTGCCAGCAGCTTGGGGACAGGGGTTAATAACTATGGCTACACCTTC. It yields the protein CASSLGTGVNNYGYTF.